Given below is one TCR beta chain in context. Its antigen remains unknown. The data belong to a study of early T cells in non-severe SARS-CoV-2 infection. Study context: Sequenced bulk RNA came from whole blood that was unsorted, and chains were unpaired.

Study-wide points: Matching against VDJdb likely underestimated virus-specific expansions, favoring anti-spike CD8.

TCRdb re-derived calls from the 5' RACE reads in MiXCR, one entry per CDR3 protein. The data hold some 64,000 distinct CDR3 sequences, with roughly 9% observed a single time. The J segment lost 6 bases and the V segment lost 1 base, leaving 8 bases of the junction unmatched. CDR1 is DFQATT and CDR2 is SNEGSKA in the germline V gene (reference sequence). The CDR3 is made up of 16 amino acids. This clonotype was sampled from an adult who was a healthcare worker with PCR-confirmed SARS-CoV-2 infection or an uninfected control (not recorded which). Sample: whole blood, taken at baseline. V gene TRBV20-1 combines with J gene TRBJ2-2; 10 nucleotides match TRBD2. In DNA, the CDR3 is TGCAGTGCTAGAGTCCCTCTAGCGGGAGAGGCCGGGGAGCTGTTTTTT. It is translated as CSARVPLAGEAGELFF.